This T cell receptor beta chain is drawn from a study of identical twins. Study results and caveats: There were fewer insertions in abundant cord blood beta clonotypes, but memory repertoires showed no such pattern.

Carrying unique molecular identifiers, the cDNA also gained a universal primer site through template switching. TCRdb reanalysed the 5' RACE reads using MiXCR and keeps one entry per CDR3 protein. The sample contains approximately 490,000 distinct CDR3 sequences, approximately 20% of which appear only once. CDR1 is LGHDT, CDR2 YNNKEL, per germline (reference sequence). This CDR3 region has 17 residues. J lost 1 base, V lost 2 bases, and 8 bases had no gene match. Each donor (without exception) was a healthy Caucasian. This clonotype was counted ten times or more. Antigen unknown. A further study also used this sample, focusing on yellow fever vaccine responses in identical twins.

This chain joins TRBV3-1 and TRBJ1-1; 9 nucleotides line up with TRBD1. The TCR sequence derives from a woman under 30 in good health. The sequencing input was CD4+ T cells sorted from blood. The CDR3 nucleotides read TGTGCCAGCAGCCAAAAGACAGGGGGGAGAAAGAACACTGAAGCTTTCTTT. Protein: CASSQKTGGRKNTEAFF. Using reference TRBV3-1 and TRBJ1-1 for the parts outside the CDR3, the full variable domain is DTAVSQTPKYLVTQMGNDKSIKCEQNLGHDTMYWYKQDSKKFLKIMFSYNNKELIINETVPNRFSPKSPDKAHLNLHINSLELGDSAVYFCASSQKTGGRKNTEAFFGQGTRLTVV.